The clone carrying this TCR beta chain has more than one count but fewer than ten. Its target is unknown. This record comes from a study of T cells in Graves' hyperthyroidism and ophthalmopathy. On the study more broadly: At initial diagnosis, before any treatment had begun, peripheral blood was obtained.

Patients were excluded for uncontrolled infection, other autoimmune disease, pregnancy or lactation. The PBMCs studied were ones that came from about 10 ml fresh peripheral blood. Study conclusions and caveats: Ophthalmopathy was model-predicted a median approximately 6.4 months pre-onset.

V was clipped by 0 bases and J by 4 bases, with 7 bases between them. Germline V gene lookup returns CDR1 MGHRA and CDR2 YSYEKL. This CDR3 has 14 amino acids. Authors of the study amplified TCR beta CDR3 regions from RNA transcripts. HTBI primers drove first-round RT-PCR of the TCR CDR3. TCRdb reprocessed the multiplex PCR reads via MiXCR and lists one record per CDR3 protein. The table records about 760,000 distinct CDR3 sequences, roughly a third of them present only once. This TCR came from a woman aged 40 to 50 with Graves' hyperthyroidism. The chain combines TRBV4-1 with TRBJ1-5; D gene unclear. Sequencing input: blood. CDR3 in DNA: TGCGCCAGCAGCCAAGAGCCGTTTAATCAGCCCCAGCATTTT. Translated, it gives CASSQEPFNQPQHF.